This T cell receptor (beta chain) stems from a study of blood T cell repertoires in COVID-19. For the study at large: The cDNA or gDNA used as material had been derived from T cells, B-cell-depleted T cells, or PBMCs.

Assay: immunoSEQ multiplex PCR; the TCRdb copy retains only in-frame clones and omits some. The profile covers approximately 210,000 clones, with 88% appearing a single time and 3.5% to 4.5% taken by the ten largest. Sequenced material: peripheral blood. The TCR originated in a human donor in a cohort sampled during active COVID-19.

The DNA for the CDR3 is TGTGCCACCAGCAGAGATGTACTTACTCCCACAGATACGCAGTATTTT. This translates into CATSRDVLTPTDTQYF. The chain combines TRBV15 with TRBJ2-3; D gene uncertain. CDR1 LNHNV and CDR2 YYDKDF come from the germline V gene (reference sequence). This CDR3 has 16 residues. Trimming left V 0 bases short and J 2 bases short, with 12 bases between.